A single sample is the source of the 7 T cell receptor beta chains below, sequenced in a study of vaccination and CD4 T cells after COVID-19. These receptors are not linked to any known antigen. With the Oncomine TCR Beta short-read assay, DNA from cultured CD4+ T cells was sequenced. TCRdb ran MiXCR on the PCR reads and lists one entry per CDR3 protein. The table lists roughly 11,000 distinct CDR3 sequences, 50% of them singletons, with 25% to 40% in the top ten. The treatment denotes: roughly ten-day PBMC culture with coronavirus spike peptide pools or control peptides (ViraFEST assay). Sequencing was carried out using CD4+ T cells from blood, cultured in vitro. These receptors were obtained from a human donor who had recovered from COVID-19.

The V gene is TRBV6-1, the J gene TRBJ1-2; no definite D call. The germline V and J ends were trimmed by 1 base and 4 bases, with 10 bases remaining between them. This CDR3 is built from 14 residues. Germline V CDR1 and CDR2: MNHNS, SASEGT. The CDR3 protein is CASSEEKGPYGYTF. CDR3 coding DNA: TGTGCCAGCAGTGAAGAGAAGGGTCCCTATGGCTACACCTTC.

The chain recombines TRBV4-1 with TRBJ1-2; TRBD1 matches 7 bases. Germline CDR1 MGHRA, CDR2 YSYEKL. V shed 5 bases and J 1 base; nucleotides not matched to a gene: 7. The CDR3 length is 15 residues. The CDR3 loop is CASSNPTGSNYGYTF. The CDR3, as DNA: TGCGCCAGCAGCAATCCGACAGGGAGTAACTATGGCTACACCTTC.

The chain joins TRBV20-1 to TRBJ2-5; D is possibly TRBD2 (5 bases). The CDR3 runs to 14 residues. V lost 6 bases and J 0 bases, leaving 14 bases between the germline ends. Germline V gives CDR1 DFQATT, CDR2 SNEGSKA (reference sequence). This CDR3 is CSAQTPGYQETQYF. As DNA, the CDR3 is TGCAGTGCCCAGACACCGGGGTACCAAGAGACCCAGTACTTC.

The V call is TRBV19, the J call TRBJ1-2, with 11 bases matching TRBD1. Trimming took 7 bases from V and 8 from J; bases not matched to a gene: 12. The germline CDR1 and CDR2 sequences are LNHDA and SQIVND (reference sequence). The length of the CDR3 is 15 residues. The CDR3 DNA is TGTGCCAGTAATATTTGGGACAGGGGGGCGAGGGGCTACACCTTC. Translating gives CASNIWDRGARGYTF.

The CDR3, as DNA: TGTGCCAGCAGACAGGGTGACACTGAAGCTTTCTTT. Its protein product is CASRQGDTEAFF. This chain uses TRBV6-1 with TRBJ1-1; D is possibly TRBD1 (6 bases). The CDR3 sequence is 12 residues long. V was pared by 6 bases and J by 3 bases, with 8 bases between. Germline CDR1 MNHNS, CDR2 SASEGT.

V usage is TRBV11-2 and J usage is TRBJ2-3; a possible D gene is TRBD2 (7 bases). Germline-derived CDR1 and CDR2 are SGHAT and FQNNGV. CDR3 length: 13 amino acids. With 5 bases removed from V and 6 bases from J, the gap between germline ends came to 12 bases. The DNA of the CDR3 is TGTGCCAGCAGCATCGGGGGGCTGGATACGCAGTATTTT. Its protein product is CASSIGGLDTQYF.

This sequence joins TRBV27 and TRBJ1-2; 7 bases agree with TRBD1. The V gene's germline CDR1 is MNHEY and CDR2 SMNVEV (reference sequence). The CDR3 runs 14 residues. Unmatched junction bases numbered 4, after V lost 4 bases and J lost 2 bases. CDR3 protein: CASSSWTGNYGYTF. The CDR3 DNA sequence: TGTGCCAGCAGTTCATGGACAGGCAACTATGGCTACACCTTC.